This T cell receptor beta chain was found in a study of CD8 T cells in Susac syndrome. The RNA input was 0.5 to 1 ug, and it was reverse transcribed with random hexamers. MiXCR, applied by TCRdb to the immunoSEQ multiplex PCR reads, yields one record per CDR3 protein. The sample has under 200,000 distinct CDR3 sequences, about 95% seen once; the top ten hold about 0.16%. The sample taken for sequencing was CD8+ T cells from PBMCs. This clonotype was obtained from a human donor with multiple sclerosis.

DNA of the CDR3: TGTGCCAGCAGCTTGTTCCGGTCCTCTGGAAACACCATATATTTT. Its protein product is CASSLFRSSGNTIYF. The V call is TRBV5-4, the J call TRBJ1-3; D is uncertain. The CDR3 totals 15 residues. Germline loops: CDR1 SGHNT, CDR2 YYREEE (reference sequence). The V end was cut by 1 base, the J end by 0 bases, with 8 bases between.